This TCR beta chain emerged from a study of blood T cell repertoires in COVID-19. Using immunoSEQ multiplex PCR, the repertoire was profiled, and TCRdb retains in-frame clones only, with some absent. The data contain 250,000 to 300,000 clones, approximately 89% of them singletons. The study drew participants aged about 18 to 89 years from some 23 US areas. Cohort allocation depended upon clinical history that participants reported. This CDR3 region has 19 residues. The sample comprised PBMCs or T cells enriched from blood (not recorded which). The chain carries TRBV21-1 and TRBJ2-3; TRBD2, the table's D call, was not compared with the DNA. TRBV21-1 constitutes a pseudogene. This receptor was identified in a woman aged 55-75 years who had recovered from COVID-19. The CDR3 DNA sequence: TGTGCCAGCAGCAAACCCTGGACTAGCGGGAGGCCGGGGACAGATACGCAGTATTTT. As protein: CASSKPWTSGRPGTDTQYF.